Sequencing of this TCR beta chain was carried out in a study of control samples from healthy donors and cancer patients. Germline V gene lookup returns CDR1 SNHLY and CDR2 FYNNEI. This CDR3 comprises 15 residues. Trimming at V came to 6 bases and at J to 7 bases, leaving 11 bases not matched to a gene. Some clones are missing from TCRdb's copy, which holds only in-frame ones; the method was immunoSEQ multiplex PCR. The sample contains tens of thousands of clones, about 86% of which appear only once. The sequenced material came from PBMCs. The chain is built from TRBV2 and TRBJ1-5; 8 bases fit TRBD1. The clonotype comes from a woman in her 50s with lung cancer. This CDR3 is CASRRTLTGDQPQHF. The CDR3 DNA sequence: TGTGCCAGCAGACGGACACTGACAGGGGACCAGCCCCAGCATTTT.